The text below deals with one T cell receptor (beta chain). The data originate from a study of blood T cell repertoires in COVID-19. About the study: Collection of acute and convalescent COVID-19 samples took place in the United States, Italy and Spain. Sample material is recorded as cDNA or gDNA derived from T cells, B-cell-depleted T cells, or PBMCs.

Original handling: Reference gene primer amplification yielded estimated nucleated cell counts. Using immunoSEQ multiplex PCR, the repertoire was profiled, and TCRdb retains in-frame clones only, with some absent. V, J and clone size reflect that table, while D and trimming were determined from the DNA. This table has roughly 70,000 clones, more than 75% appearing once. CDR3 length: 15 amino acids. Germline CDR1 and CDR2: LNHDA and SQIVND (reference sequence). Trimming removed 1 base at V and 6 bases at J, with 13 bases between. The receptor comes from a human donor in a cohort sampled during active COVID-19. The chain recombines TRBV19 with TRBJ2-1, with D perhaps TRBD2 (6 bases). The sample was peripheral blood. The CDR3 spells CASSIAEEGFNEQFF. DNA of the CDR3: TGTGCCAGTAGTATAGCCGAGGAGGGATTCAATGAGCAGTTCTTC.